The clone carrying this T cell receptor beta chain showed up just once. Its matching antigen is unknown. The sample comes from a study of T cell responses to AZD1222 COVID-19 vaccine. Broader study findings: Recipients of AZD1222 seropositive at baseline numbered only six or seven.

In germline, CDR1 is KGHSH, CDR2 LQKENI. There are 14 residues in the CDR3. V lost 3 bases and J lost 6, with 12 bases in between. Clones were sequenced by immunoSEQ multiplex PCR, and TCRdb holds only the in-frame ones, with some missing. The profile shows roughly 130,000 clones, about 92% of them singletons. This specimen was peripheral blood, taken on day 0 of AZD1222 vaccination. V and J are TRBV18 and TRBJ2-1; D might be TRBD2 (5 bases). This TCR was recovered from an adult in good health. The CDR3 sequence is CASSPLASGNEQFF. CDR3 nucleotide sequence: TGTGCCAGCTCACCCCTAGCATCGGGCAATGAGCAGTTCTTC.